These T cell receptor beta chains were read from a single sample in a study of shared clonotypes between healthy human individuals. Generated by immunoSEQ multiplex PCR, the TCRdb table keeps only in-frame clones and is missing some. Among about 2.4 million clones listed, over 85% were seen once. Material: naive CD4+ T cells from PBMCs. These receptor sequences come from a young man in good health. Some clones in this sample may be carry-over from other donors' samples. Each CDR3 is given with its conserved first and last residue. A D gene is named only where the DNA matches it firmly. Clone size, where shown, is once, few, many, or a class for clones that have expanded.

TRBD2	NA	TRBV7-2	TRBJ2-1	CASSLASGSSYNEQFF
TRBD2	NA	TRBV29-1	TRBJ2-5	CSVLAEQETQYF
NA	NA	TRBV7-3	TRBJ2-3	CASSLTRVADTQYF
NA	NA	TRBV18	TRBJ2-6	CASSPNANSGANVLTF
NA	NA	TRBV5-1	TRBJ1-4	CASSPEGRTNEKLFF
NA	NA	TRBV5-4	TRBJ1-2	CASSLDSSYGYTF
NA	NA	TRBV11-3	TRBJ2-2	CASSLGPSTGELFF
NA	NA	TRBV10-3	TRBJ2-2	CAISESVWAGATGELFF
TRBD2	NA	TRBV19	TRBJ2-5	CASSSSGRWEETQYF
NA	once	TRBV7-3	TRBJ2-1	CASSLGASSYNEQFF
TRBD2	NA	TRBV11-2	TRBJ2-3	CASSRRPAGFTDTQYF
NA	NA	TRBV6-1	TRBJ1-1	CASRAGTVGTEAFF
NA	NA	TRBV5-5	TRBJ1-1	CASTPAWRLDHEAFF
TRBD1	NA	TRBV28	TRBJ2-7	CRTGKHYEQYF
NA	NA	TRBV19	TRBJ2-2	CASLKPNTGELFF
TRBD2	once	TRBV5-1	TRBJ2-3	CASKSVIAGRTDTQYF
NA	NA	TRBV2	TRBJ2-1	CASKAGANEQFF
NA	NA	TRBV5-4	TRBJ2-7	CASSLLSSYYDEQYF
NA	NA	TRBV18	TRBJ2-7	CASSPTSREQYF
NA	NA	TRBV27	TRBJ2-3	CASSLKDLTDTQYF
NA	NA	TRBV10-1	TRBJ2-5	CASSRDHQETQYF
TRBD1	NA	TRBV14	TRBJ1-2	CASSQAGGGYGYTF
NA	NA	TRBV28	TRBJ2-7	CASKPRDRTYEQYF
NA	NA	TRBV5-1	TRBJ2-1	CASSLVPGRSYNEQFF
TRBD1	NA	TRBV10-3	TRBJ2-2	CAIRTGTGITGELFF
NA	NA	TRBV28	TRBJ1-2	CASRSYKNRDTGVGYTF
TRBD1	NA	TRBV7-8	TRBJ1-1	CASSFHRGNTEAFF
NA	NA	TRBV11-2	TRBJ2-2	CASSRTRHTNTGELFF
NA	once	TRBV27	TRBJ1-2	CARTNRDGYTF